This T cell receptor beta chain derives from a study of OX40 agonist ivuxolimab in advanced cancers. Study details: Patient treatment consisted of intravenous ivuxolimab administration every 2 weeks at 0.01 to 10 mg/kg. The dose-escalation group included hepatocellular carcinoma, melanoma, renal cell carcinoma and head and neck cancer. Study-wide results and limits: Among some nonresponders, normalized T-cell clonal expansion was also low.

Measured with immunoSEQ multiplex PCR; TCRdb has only the in-frame clones, and not every one. Here the sample spans fewer than 90,000 clones, around nine tenths being singletons. A remark on this clone: The antigen is undetermined.

There are 14 residues in the CDR3. CDR1 is GTSNPN, CDR2 SVGIG, per germline (reference sequence). Trimming took 4 bases from V and 5 from J; bases not matched to a gene: 7. This material consisted of CD4+ or CD8+ T cells sorted from blood, taken in a trial of the OX40 agonist ivuxolimab. This TCR was sampled from an adult with an advanced solid tumor such as melanoma, head and neck, liver or kidney cancer. The rearrangement joins TRBV30 to TRBJ2-2, with 7 nucleotides matching TRBD2. The CDR3 sequence is CAWIRDYYTGELFF. In DNA form, the CDR3 reads TGTGCCTGGATCAGGGACTATTATACCGGGGAGCTGTTTTTT.